These 14 T cell receptor beta chains were all obtained from the same sample, sequenced in a study of CD8 T cells in Susac syndrome (dated by TCRdb to about 2019). Library preparation was by the immunoSEQ multiplex PCR assay. RNA was extracted with the RNeasy kit and 0.5 to 1 ug was reverse transcribed using random hexamers. TCRdb cleaned the public reads at Q25 with fastp, built clones with MiXCR and kept in-frame beta chains. When rows share a CDR3 protein, they turn into one entry using the most common DNA and genes. Across this sample there are fewer than 85,000 distinct CDR3 sequences, with around 94% seen only once. The top ten constitute about 0.5% of the sample. The specimen sequenced was CD8+ T cells from PBMCs. The receptors stem from a human donor with Susac syndrome.

This clonotype came up once. V usage is TRBV15 and J usage is TRBJ1-6; weak D call: TRBD1 (6 bases). The CDR3 covers 14 residues. From germline, CDR1 is LNHNV and CDR2 YYDKDF (reference sequence). Trimming left V 9 bases short and J 7 bases short, with 16 bases between. CDR3 DNA sequence: TGTGCCACTCAACTTGAGGGGGGAAATTCACCCCTCCACTTT. It encodes CATQLEGGNSPLHF.

The chain combines TRBV7-9 with TRBJ2-7; 9 nucleotides align to TRBD2. The length of the CDR3 is 15 residues. V lost 5 bases to trimming and J lost 3 bases; unmatched junction nucleotides: 8. The germline gives CDR1 SEHNR, CDR2 FQNEAQ (reference sequence). CDR3 in DNA: TGTGCCAGCAGCCCACGACTAGCGGAGAGCTACGAGCAGTACTTC. Translating gives CASSPRLAESYEQYF. Filled out from reference TRBV7-9 and TRBJ2-7, the complete variable domain reads DTGVSQNPRHKITKRGQNVTFRCDPISEHNRLYWYRQTLGQGPEFLTYFQNEAQLEKSRLLSDRFSAERPKGSFSTLEIQRTEQGDSAMYLCASSPRLAESYEQYFGPGTRLTVT.

The gene calls are TRBV5-1 and TRBJ2-7; the match to TRBD1 covers 9 bases. In germline, CDR1 is SGHRS, CDR2 YFSETQ. This CDR3 has 16 amino acids. With 0 bases clipped from V and 2 bases from J, the junction kept 6 bases outside the gene matches. CDR3 loop: CASSLAGQGPPYEQYF. The DNA for the CDR3 is TGCGCCAGCAGCTTGGCCGGACAGGGGCCCCCCTACGAGCAGTACTTC.

The chain couples TRBV5-1 to TRBJ2-1; maybe TRBD2 (6 bases). The CDR3 loop spans 11 amino acids. Germline V CDR1 and CDR2: SGHRS, YFSETQ. The V gene lost 5 bases and the J gene lost 10 bases, with 10 bases spanning the gap. The CDR3 is CASSYGLEQFF. The CDR3 coding sequence is TGCGCCAGCAGTTATGGACTAGAGCAGTTCTTC.

The chain employs TRBV7-2 and TRBJ2-7; 9 nucleotides match TRBD1. Germline V gene data show CDR1 as SGHTA and CDR2 as FQGNSA. V trimming: 6 bases; J trimming: 4 bases; junction bases outside the gene matches: 4. This CDR3 spans 13 amino acids. This chain's CDR3 is CASRGQGNYEQYF. CDR3 nucleotides: TGTGCCAGCAGAGGACAGGGGAATTACGAGCAGTACTTC.

The V and J genes are TRBV20-1 and TRBJ1-1; D unresolved. Germline V gene sequence: CDR1 DFQATT, CDR2 SNEGSKA (reference sequence). The length of the CDR3 is 12 residues. V lost 3 bases to trimming and J lost 0 bases, with 5 bases between them. The CDR3: CSAREMNTEAFF. DNA for the CDR3: TGCAGTGCTAGGGAAATGAACACTGAAGCTTTCTTT.

The chain combines TRBV24-1 with TRBJ2-5; 7 nucleotides agree with TRBD2. The CDR3 loop spans 14 amino acids. The J segment lost 7 bases and the V segment lost 5 bases, leaving 9 bases of the junction unmatched. Per germline, CDR1 KGHDR and CDR2 SFDVKD. The CDR3 spells CATSGDYPPGTQYF. The CDR3 coding sequence is TGTGCCACCAGTGGGGACTACCCACCGGGGACCCAGTACTTC.

The chain joins TRBV9 to TRBJ1-1; perhaps TRBD1 as D (6 bases). The CDR3 length is 14 residues. Trimming took off 4 bases at V and 2 bases at J, with 12 bases between the two ends. Per germline, CDR1 SGDLS and CDR2 YYNGEE. The CDR3 reads CASSLRGSNTEAFF. The CDR3 DNA is TGTGCCAGCAGCCTTAGGGGGTCCAACACTGAAGCTTTCTTT.

V is TRBV24-1 and J is TRBJ2-1; the D is unclear. Trimming took off 3 bases at V and 8 bases at J, with 7 bases between the two ends. Germline V lookup: CDR1 KGHDR, CDR2 SFDVKD. The CDR3 covers 12 residues. CDR3 in amino acids: CATSDPHYEQFF. The DNA of the CDR3 is TGTGCCACCAGTGATCCACATTATGAGCAGTTCTTC.

The V gene is TRBV20-1, the J gene TRBJ1-5; TRBD1 aligns across 8 bases. The CDR3 runs to 15 residues. Germline CDR1 and CDR2: DFQATT and SNEGSKA (reference sequence). Unmatched junction bases numbered 5, after V lost 0 bases and J lost 4 bases. CDR3 sequence reads: CSARESQGGNQPQHF. The CDR3 DNA is TGCAGTGCTAGAGAGTCACAGGGGGGTAATCAGCCCCAGCATTTT.

CDR3 coding DNA: TGTGCCTGGAGTACAGGGCAGGGGGATACGCAGTATTTT. It specifies CAWSTGQGDTQYF. The chain couples TRBV30 to TRBJ2-3; a possible D gene is TRBD1 (6 bases). CDR1 is GTSNPN, CDR2 SVGIG, per germline (reference sequence). With 2 bases removed from V and 6 bases from J, the gap between germline ends came to 12 bases. The CDR3 consists of 13 residues.

The chain employs TRBV6-1 and TRBJ2-3; 11 bases match TRBD1. Germline-derived CDR1 and CDR2 are MNHNS and SASEGT. Trimming cost V 4 bases and J 4 bases; bases outside gene matches: 4. CDR3 length: 15 amino acids. CDR3 DNA sequence: TGTGCCAGCAGTGCTGGGACAGGGGGTGCAGATACGCAGTATTTT. Translated, it gives CASSAGTGGADTQYF.

The sample holds one count of this clonotype. The chain joins TRBV20-1 to TRBJ2-7; D call uncertain. The CDR3 sequence is 11 residues long. CDR1 DFQATT and CDR2 SNEGSKA come from the germline V gene (reference sequence). Trimming removed 0 bases from V and 6 bases from J, with 6 bases in between. The chain's CDR3 is CSAREDREQYF. The CDR3 DNA reads TGCAGTGCTAGAGAAGACCGCGAGCAGTACTTC.

The rearrangement links TRBV29-1 to TRBJ2-7, with D possibly matching TRBD2 (6 bases). V lost 4 bases to trimming and J lost 1 base, with 11 bases between them. Per germline, CDR1 SQVTM and CDR2 ANQGSEA. This CDR3 region has 13 residues. CDR3 protein: CSVVGGRSYEQYF. Here the CDR3 DNA reads TGCAGCGTTGTAGGAGGGAGATCCTACGAGCAGTACTTC.